This T cell receptor (beta chain) emerged from a study of T cells in Graves' hyperthyroidism and ophthalmopathy. For the study at large: Before any treatment, at initial diagnosis, peripheral blood was collected.

It was RNA transcripts that yielded the amplified TCR beta CDR3 regions. The primer set for the first-round RT-PCR of the TCR CDR3 was HTBI. TCRdb recomputed calls from the multiplex PCR reads with MiXCR, one row per CDR3 protein. This table holds about 410,000 distinct CDR3 sequences, about 15% found once. Study-wide points: Onset of ophthalmopathy came a median roughly 6 months after the model predicted it.

In the ophthalmopathy cohort, Clinical Activity Score was at least 3, NOSPECS grade at least 4, and duration under 3 months. The trim removed 9 bases at V and 13 bases at J, leaving 17 bases unmatched. Germline-derived CDR1 and CDR2 are SNHLY and FYNNEI. CDR3 length: 15 residues. This clonotype was counted at least ten times. Its antigen is still unknown. This chain connects TRBV2 to TRBJ1-6; 8 bases agree with TRBD1. The TCR was taken from a man aged 18 to 29 with Graves' ophthalmopathy. Sequenced sample: blood. CDR3 sequence (DNA): TGTGCCAGAGGAAAAGGACAGGGTTTGGTATTCCCCCTCCACTTT. Amino acids: CARGKGQGLVFPLHF. Drawing the rest from reference TRBV2 and TRBJ1-6, the complete variable domain is EPEVTQTPSHQVTQMGQEVILRCVPISNHLYFYWYRQILGQKVEFLVSFYNNEISEKSEIFDDQFSVERPDGSNFTLKIRSTKLEDSAMYFCARGKGQGLVFPLHFGNGTRLTVT.